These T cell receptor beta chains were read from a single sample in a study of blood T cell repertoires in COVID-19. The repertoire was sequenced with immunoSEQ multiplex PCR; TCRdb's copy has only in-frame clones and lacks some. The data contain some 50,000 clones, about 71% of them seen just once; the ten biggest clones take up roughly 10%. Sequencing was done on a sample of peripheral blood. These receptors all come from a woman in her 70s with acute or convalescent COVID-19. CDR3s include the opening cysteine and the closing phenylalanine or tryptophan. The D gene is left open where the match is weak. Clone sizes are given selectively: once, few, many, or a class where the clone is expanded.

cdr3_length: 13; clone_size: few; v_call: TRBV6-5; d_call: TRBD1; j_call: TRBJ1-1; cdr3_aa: CASSRTGDTEAFF; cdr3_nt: TGTGCCAGCAGCCGGACAGGGGACACTGAAGCTTTCTTT
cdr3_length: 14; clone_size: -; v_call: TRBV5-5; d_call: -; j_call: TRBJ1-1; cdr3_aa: CASSAQLGSPEAFF; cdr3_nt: TGTGCCAGCAGCGCCCAGTTGGGCTCGCCTGAAGCTTTCTTT
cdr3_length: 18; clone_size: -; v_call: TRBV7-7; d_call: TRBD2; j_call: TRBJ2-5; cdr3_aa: CASSLAAVGGLAQETQYF; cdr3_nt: TGTGCTAGCAGCTTAGCGGCCGTAGGCGGACTAGCTCAGGAGACCCAGTACTTC
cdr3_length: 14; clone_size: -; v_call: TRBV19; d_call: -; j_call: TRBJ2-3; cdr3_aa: CATKQVGVTDTQYF; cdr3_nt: TGTGCCACCAAACAGGTTGGTGTCACAGATACGCAGTATTTT
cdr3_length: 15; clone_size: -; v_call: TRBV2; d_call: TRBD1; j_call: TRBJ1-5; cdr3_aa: CASSEQGQVNQPQHF; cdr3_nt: TGTGCCAGCAGTGAACAGGGACAGGTTAATCAGCCCCAGCATTTT
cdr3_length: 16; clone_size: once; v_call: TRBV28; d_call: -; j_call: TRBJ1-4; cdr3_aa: CASSPGTGPSNEKLFF; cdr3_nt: TGTGCCAGCAGCCCAGGTACAGGACCTAGTAATGAAAAACTGTTTTTT
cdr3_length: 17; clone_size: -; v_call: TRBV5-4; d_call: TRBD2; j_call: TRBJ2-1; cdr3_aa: CASSLGISGGGINEQFF; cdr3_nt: TGTGCCAGCAGCTTGGGGATTAGCGGGGGAGGTATAAATGAGCAGTTCTTC
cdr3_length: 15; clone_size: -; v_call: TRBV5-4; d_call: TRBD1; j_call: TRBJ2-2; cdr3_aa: CASTVGQGEQGELFF; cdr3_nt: TGTGCCAGCACCGTAGGACAGGGGGAACAAGGGGAGCTGTTTTTT
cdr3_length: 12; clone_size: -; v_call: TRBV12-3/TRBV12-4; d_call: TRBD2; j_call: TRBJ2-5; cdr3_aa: CASTGGGETQYF; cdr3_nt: TGTGCCAGCACTGGGGGAGGGGAGACCCAGTACTTC
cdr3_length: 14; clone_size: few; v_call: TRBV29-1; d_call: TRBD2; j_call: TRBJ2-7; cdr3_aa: CSVQRGAGGNEQYF; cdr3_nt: TGCAGCGTTCAAAGAGGGGCGGGAGGGAACGAGCAGTACTTC
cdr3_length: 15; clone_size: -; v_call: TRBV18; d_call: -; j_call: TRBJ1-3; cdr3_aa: CASSPRGDSGNTIYF; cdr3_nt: TGTGCCAGCTCACCGAGAGGAGACTCTGGAAACACCATATATTTT
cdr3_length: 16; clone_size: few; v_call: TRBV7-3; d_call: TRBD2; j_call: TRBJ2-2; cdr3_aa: CASRKAGTSGTGELFF; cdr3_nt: TGTGCCAGCAGGAAAGCCGGGACTAGCGGTACCGGGGAGCTGTTTTTT
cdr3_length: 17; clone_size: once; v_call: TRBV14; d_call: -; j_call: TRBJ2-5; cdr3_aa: CASSQRADPPAGETQYF; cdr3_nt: TGTGCCAGCAGCCAACGAGCCGACCCACCGGCGGGGGAGACCCAGTACTTC
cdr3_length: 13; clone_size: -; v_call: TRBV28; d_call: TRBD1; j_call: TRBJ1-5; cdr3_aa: CASSSDRPQPQHF; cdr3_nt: TGTGCCAGCAGTTCGGACAGGCCTCAGCCCCAGCATTTT
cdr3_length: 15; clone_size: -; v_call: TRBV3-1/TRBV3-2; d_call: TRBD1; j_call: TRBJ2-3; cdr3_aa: CASSPRDSSTDTQYF; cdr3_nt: TGTGCCAGCAGCCCTCGGGACAGTAGCACAGATACGCAGTATTTT
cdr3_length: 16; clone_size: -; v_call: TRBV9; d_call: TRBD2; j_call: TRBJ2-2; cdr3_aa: CASSVGLAGGTGELFF; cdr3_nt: TGTGCCAGCAGCGTAGGACTAGCGGGAGGGACCGGGGAGCTGTTTTTT
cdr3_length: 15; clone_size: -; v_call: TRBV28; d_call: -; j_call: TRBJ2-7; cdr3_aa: CASSLIGRGLGEQYF; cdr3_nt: TGTGCCAGCAGTTTAATAGGCAGGGGCCTAGGTGAGCAGTACTTC
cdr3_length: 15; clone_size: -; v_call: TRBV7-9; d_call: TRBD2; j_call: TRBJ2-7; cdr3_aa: CASSLAGLAGYEQYF; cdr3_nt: TGTGCCAGCAGCTTAGCGGGGCTAGCGGGTTACGAGCAGTACTTC
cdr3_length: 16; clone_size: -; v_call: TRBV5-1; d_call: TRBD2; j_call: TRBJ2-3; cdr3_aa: CASSRYGGESTDTQYF; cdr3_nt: TGCGCCAGCAGCCGTTACGGGGGGGAGAGTACAGATACGCAGTATTTT
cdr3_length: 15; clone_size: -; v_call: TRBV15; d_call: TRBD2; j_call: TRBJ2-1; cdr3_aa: CATSITSGPYNEQFF; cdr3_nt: TGTGCCACCAGCATAACTAGCGGTCCCTACAATGAGCAGTTCTTC
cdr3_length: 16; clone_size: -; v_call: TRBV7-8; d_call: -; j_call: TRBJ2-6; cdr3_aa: CASTTGSLSGANVLTF; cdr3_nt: TGTGCCAGCACCACAGGGTCCCTCTCTGGGGCCAACGTCCTGACTTTC
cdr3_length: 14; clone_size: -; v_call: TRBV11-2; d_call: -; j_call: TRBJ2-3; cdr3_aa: CASNSGGPEDTQYF; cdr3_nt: TGTGCCAGCAACTCAGGAGGGCCCGAGGATACGCAGTATTTT
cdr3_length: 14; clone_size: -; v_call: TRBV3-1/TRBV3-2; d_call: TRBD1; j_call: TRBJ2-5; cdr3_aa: CASSQGTGGETQYF; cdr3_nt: TGTGCCAGCAGCCAAGGCACAGGGGGAGAGACCCAGTACTTC
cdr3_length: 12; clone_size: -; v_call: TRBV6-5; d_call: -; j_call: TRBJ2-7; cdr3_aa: CASRGTWGEQYF; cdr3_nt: TGTGCCAGCAGGGGGACATGGGGCGAGCAGTACTTC
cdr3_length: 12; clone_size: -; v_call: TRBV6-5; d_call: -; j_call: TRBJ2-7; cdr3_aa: CASSHDSYEQYF; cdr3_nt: TGTGCCAGCAGTCACGACAGCTACGAGCAGTACTTC
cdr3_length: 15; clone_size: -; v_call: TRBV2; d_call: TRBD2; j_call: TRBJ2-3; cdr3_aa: CASSQLAEFTDTQYF; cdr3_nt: TGTGCCAGCAGTCAACTAGCGGAATTCACAGATACGCAGTATTTT
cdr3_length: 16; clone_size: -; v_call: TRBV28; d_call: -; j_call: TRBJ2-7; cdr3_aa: CASSSSWDRRAYEQYF; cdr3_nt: -
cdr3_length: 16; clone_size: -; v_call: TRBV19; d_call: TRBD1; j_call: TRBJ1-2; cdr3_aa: CASIPDTGGGNYGYTF; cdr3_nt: TGTGCCAGTATCCCGGATACAGGGGGGGGAAACTATGGCTACACCTTC
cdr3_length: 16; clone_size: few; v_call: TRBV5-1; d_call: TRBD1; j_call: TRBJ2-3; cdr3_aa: CASSFQRQGSLDTQYF; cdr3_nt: TGCGCCAGCAGCTTCCAAAGACAGGGCTCCCTCGATACGCAGTATTTT
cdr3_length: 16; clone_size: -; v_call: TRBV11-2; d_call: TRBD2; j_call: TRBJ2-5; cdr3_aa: CASSLRVAGGKETQYF; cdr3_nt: TGTGCCAGCAGCCTGAGAGTAGCGGGGGGGAAAGAGACCCAGTACTTC
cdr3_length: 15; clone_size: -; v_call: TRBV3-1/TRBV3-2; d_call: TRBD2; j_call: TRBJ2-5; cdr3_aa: CASSLWTSGKETQYF; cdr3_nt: TGTGCCAGCAGCCTCTGGACTAGCGGGAAAGAGACCCAGTACTTC
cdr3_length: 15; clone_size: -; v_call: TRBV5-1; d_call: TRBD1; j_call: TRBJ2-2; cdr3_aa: CASSPGQGGTGELFF; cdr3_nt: TGCGCCAGCAGCCCGGGACAGGGAGGAACCGGGGAGCTGTTTTTT
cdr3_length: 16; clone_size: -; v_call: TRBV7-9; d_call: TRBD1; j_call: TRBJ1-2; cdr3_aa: CASSSRTGKVWYGYTF; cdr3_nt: TGTGCCAGCAGCTCCCGGACAGGGAAGGTTTGGTATGGCTACACCTTC
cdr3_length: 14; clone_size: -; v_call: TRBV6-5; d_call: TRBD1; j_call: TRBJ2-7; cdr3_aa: CASSTGATSYEQYF; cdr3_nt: TGTGCCAGCAGTACAGGGGCTACCTCCTACGAGCAGTACTTC
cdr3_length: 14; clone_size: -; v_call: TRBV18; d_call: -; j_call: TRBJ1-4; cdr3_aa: CASSPNTGDGKLFF; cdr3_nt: TGTGCCAGCTCACCCAATACGGGGGACGGGAAACTGTTTTTT
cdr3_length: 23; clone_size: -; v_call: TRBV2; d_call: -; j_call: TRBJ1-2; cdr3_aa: CASSDIGISGLTGGIRGTYGYTF; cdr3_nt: TGTGCCAGCAGTGATATTGGGATAAGCGGGTTAACGGGAGGTATTAGAGGCACGTATGGCTACACCTTC
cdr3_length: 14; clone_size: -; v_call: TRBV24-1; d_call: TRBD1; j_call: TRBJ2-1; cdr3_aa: CATTGTGGSDEQFF; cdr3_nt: TGTGCCACCACCGGGACAGGGGGCTCAGATGAGCAGTTCTTC
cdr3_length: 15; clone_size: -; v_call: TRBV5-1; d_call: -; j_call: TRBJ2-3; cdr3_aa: CASSNIGADQDTQYF; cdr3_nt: TGCGCCAGCAGTAATATAGGGGCCGACCAAGATACGCAGTATTTT
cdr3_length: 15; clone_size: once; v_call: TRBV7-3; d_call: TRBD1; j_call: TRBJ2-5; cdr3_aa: CASSLTPGQQETQYF; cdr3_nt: TGTGCCAGCAGCTTAACCCCGGGACAGCAAGAGACCCAGTACTTC
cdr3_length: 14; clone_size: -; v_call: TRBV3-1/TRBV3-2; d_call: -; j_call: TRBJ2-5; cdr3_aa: CASSRRTSQETQYF; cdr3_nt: TGTGCCAGCAGCCGGAGGACCAGCCAAGAGACCCAGTACTTC
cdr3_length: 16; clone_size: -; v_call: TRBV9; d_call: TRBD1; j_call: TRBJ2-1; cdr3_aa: CASSVGGQVNYNEQFF; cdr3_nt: TGTGCCAGCAGCGTAGGGGGACAGGTGAACTACAATGAGCAGTTCTTC
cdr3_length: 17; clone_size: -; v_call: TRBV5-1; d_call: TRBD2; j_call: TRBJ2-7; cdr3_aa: CASAGHPDSGRLSEQYF; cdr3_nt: TGCGCCAGCGCGGGGCATCCAGATAGCGGGAGGCTCTCCGAGCAGTACTTC
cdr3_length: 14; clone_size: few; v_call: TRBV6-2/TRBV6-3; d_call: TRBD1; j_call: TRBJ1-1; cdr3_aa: CASSYSRGRTEAFF; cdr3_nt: TGTGCCAGCAGTTACTCGAGGGGGCGAACTGAAGCTTTCTTT
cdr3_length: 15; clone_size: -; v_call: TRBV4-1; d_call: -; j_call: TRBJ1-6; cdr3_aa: CASSQGGGYNSPLHF; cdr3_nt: TGCGCCAGCAGCCAAGGGGGGGGATATAATTCACCCCTCCACTTT
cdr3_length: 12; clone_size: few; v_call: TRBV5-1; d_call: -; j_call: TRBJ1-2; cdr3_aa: CASSYDQGGYTF; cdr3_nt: TGCGCCAGCAGCTACGATCAGGGCGGCTACACCTTC